This TCR beta chain was obtained from a study of shared clonotypes between healthy human individuals. CDR3 length: 13 amino acids. Trimming cost V 4 bases and J 2 bases, with 8 bases left between them. Per germline, CDR1 SNHLY and CDR2 FYNNEI. Whole-study results and caveats: Compared with memory subsets, naive subsets generally had larger estimated richness.

This clone came up a few times. Antigen specificity is unknown. Sequencing used immunoSEQ multiplex PCR; TCRdb keeps in-frame clones, though not all of them. The sample consists of about 2.4 million clones, 93% of them appearing once. The material sequenced was naive CD4+ T cells from PBMCs. Described subset: CD45RA+ positively selected. This sequence joins TRBV2 and TRBJ1-2; D is perhaps TRBD1 (5 bases). The receptor was derived from a man aged 18-30 years in good health. Some clones in this sample may be carry-over from other donors' samples. The chain's CDR3 is CASSGSGNYGYTF. CDR3 bases: TGTGCCAGCAGTGGATCAGGGAACTATGGCTACACCTTC.